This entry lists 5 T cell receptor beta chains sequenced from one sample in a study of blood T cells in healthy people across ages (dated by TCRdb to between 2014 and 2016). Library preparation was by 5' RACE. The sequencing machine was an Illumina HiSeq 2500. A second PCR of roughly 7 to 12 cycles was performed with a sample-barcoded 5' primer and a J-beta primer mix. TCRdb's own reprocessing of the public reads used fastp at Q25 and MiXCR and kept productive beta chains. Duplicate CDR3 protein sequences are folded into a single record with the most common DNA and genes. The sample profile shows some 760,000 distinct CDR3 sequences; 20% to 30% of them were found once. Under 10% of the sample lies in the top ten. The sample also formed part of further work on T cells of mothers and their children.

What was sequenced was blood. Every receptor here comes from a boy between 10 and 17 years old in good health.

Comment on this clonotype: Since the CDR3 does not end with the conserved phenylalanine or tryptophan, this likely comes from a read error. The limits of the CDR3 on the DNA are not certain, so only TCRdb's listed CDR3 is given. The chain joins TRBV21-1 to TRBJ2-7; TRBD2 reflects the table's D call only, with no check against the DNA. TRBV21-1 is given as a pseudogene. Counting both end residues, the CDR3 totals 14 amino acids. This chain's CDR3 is CASRLYLAGDEQYS.

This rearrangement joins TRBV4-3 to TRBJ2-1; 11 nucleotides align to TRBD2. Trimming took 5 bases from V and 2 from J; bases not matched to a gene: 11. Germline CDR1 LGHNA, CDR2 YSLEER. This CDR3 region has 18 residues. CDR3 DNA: TGCGCCAGCAGCGTTGCCGGGACTAGCGGACCAACCTACAATGAGCAGTTCTTC. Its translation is CASSVAGTSGPTYNEQFF.

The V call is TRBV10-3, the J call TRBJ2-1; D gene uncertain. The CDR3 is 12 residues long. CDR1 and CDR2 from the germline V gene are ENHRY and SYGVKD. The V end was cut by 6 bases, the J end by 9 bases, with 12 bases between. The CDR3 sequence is CAISPDFLEQFF. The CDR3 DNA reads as TGTGCCATCAGCCCAGACTTCCTTGAGCAGTTCTTC.

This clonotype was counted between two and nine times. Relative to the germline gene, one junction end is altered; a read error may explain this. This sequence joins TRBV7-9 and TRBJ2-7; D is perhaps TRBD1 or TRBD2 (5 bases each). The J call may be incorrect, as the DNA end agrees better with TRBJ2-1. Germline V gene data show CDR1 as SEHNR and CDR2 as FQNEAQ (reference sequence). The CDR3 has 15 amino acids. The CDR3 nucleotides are TGTACCAGCAGCTTAGATGAGGGGATTGGAGAGGAGCAGTTCTTC. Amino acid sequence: CTSSLDEGIGEEQFF.

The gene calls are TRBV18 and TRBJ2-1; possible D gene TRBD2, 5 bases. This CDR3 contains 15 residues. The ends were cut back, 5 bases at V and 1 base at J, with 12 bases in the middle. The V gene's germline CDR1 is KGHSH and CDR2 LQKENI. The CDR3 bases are TGTGCCAGCTCAGAACTAGTCCCGTCCTACAATGAGCAGTTCTTC. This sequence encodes CASSELVPSYNEQFF.